These T cell receptor beta chains were read from a single sample in a study of blood T cell repertoires in COVID-19. The data were produced by immunoSEQ multiplex PCR, yet TCRdb's version contains in-frame clones alone and is incomplete. The top ten hold roughly 3.6% of the sample, which has 130,000 to 150,000 clones, 79% seen once. Sample: peripheral blood. The receptor set was obtained from a man aged 60-69 years with acute or convalescent COVID-19. Both conserved end residues are part of each CDR3. D genes are given only for firm matches. The listing skips clone size in some rows; elsewhere it reads once, few, many or a size class.

j_call,v_call,clone_size,d_call,cdr3_aa,cdr3_nt
TRBJ1-5,TRBV6-5,.,TRBD1,CASSQGQGSRPQHF,TGTGCCAGCAGCCAAGGACAGGGGAGTAGGCCCCAGCATTTT
TRBJ1-2,TRBV5-4,few,.,CASSSDRTAGFGYTF,TGTGCCAGCAGCTCGGACAGAACAGCCGGGTTTGGCTACACCTTC
TRBJ2-2,TRBV6-6,.,.,CASSYSRDSNTGELFF,TGTGCCAGCAGTTACTCGAGGGATTCGAACACCGGGGAGCTGTTTTTT
TRBJ1-2,TRBV28,.,.,CASSQQGGNYGYTF,TGTGCCAGCAGCCAACAGGGTGGAAACTATGGCTACACCTTC
TRBJ2-1,TRBV29-1,.,TRBD2,CSTVSSGRNEQFF,TGCAGCACTGTCAGTAGCGGGAGGAATGAGCAGTTCTTC
TRBJ1-2,TRBV10-3,.,TRBD1,CAISESGQGFGYTF,TGTGCCATCAGTGAGTCGGGACAGGGGTTTGGCTACACCTTC
TRBJ1-3,TRBV2,.,.,CASSVSPGAGGNTIYF,TGTGCCAGCAGTGTGAGTCCGGGCGCGGGAGGAAACACCATATATTTT
TRBJ1-5,TRBV23-1,few,TRBD1,CASSHPGQGQNQPQHF,TGCGCCAGCAGTCACCCCGGACAGGGTCAAAATCAGCCCCAGCATTTT
TRBJ2-5,TRBV5-1,.,.,CASSPRASGETQYF,TGCGCCAGCAGCCCCAGGGCGTCCGGGGAGACCCAGTACTTC
TRBJ2-3,TRBV7-9,.,.,CASRLLSTDTQYF,TGTGCCAGCAGGCTACTGAGCACAGATACGCAGTATTTT
TRBJ2-1,TRBV28,.,TRBD2,CASSHSRTSGGENEQFF,TGTGCCAGCAGTCACTCACGGACTAGCGGGGGAGAAAATGAGCAGTTCTTC
TRBJ1-5,TRBV6-2/TRBV6-3,.,.,CASSYRGNGVGGNQPQHF,TGTGCCAGCAGTTACCGGGGTAACGGGGTCGGCGGCAATCAGCCCCAGCATTTT
TRBJ1-1,TRBV28,.,.,CASSLSYATNTEAFF,TGTGCCAGCAGTTTATCTTACGCCACTAACACTGAAGCTTTCTTT
TRBJ2-1,TRBV27,.,.,CASSYRVRNEQFF,TGTGCCAGCAGTTACAGGGTCCGCAATGAGCAGTTCTTC